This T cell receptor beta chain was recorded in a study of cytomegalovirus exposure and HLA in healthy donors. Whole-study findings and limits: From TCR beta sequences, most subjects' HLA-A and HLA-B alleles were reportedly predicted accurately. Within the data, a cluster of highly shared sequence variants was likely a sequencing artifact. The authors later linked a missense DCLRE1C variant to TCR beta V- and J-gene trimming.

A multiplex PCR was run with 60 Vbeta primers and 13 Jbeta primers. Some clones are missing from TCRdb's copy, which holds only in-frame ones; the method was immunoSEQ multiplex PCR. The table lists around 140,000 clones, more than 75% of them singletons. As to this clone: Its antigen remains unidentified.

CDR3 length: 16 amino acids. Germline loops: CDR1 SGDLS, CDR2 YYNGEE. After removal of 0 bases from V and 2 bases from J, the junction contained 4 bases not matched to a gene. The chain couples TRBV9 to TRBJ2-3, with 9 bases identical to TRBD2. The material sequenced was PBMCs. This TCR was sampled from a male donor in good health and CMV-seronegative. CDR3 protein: CASSVEAGGPTDTQYF. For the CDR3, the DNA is TGTGCCAGCAGCGTAGAAGCGGGGGGCCCCACAGATACGCAGTATTTT.